The 14 T cell receptor beta chains in this list originate from one sample, sequenced in a study of CXCR3-negative and CXCR3-positive naive CD8 T cells (dated by TCRdb to between 2017 and 2020). On the study overall, not on this receptor specifically: TRB CDR3s from CXCR3-positive naive cells showed higher hydrophobicity (lower Kidera factor 4), lower energy, and higher strength and volume indices than CXCR3-negative naive cells.

The instrument given in TCRdb is NextSeq 550. The Human TCR Profiling Kit (MiLaboratory) was used to prepare UMI-labeled 5' RACE TRB cDNA libraries. Reads reprocessed by TCRdb are summarized as one entry per CDR3 protein sequence, and DNA is absent. The table for this sample lists some 100,000 distinct CDR3 sequences. The ten largest clones represent around 0.38% of the sample. These TCRs are of unknown antigen specificity. Sequenced input: naive CXCR3+ CD8+ T cells from blood. Taken with the paper, the label for cell subset or site translates to: CD45RO-CCR7+CD27+CD95- naive CD8+ T cells expressing CXCR3 (TNR3+). These receptors were obtained from a human donor in good health. Some clones in this sample may be carry-over from other donors' samples.

The chain uses TRBV5-1 and TRBJ1-1; lacking DNA, the TRBD1 call made by TCRdb goes unchecked. CDR3 length: 17 residues. CDR1 is SGHRS, CDR2 YFSETQ, per germline. This CDR3 is CASSSGQGARGYTEAFF.

The CDR3: CASSFETGGWDEQFF. This chain uses TRBV5-6 with TRBJ2-1; TCRdb designates TRBD1, a call that cannot be tested without DNA. The CDR3 loop spans 15 amino acids. In germline, CDR1 is SGHDT, CDR2 YYEEEE.

This chain links TRBV5-5 with TRBJ2-7; TCRdb calls TRBD1, which cannot be checked without DNA. The CDR3 totals 16 residues. CDR1 and CDR2 from the germline V gene are SGHKS and YYEKEE (reference sequence). The CDR3 region is CASSLAGQGGDHEQYF.

The chain is built from TRBV4-1 and TRBJ2-7. Germline-derived CDR1 and CDR2 are MGHRA and YSYEKL. The CDR3 is made up of 13 amino acids. CDR3 residues: CASSQDSTYEQYF.

V is TRBV4-3 and J is TRBJ2-5. The CDR3 contains 16 residues. CDR1 is LGHNA, CDR2 YSLEER, per germline. The chain's CDR3 is CASSQDAKPPQETQYF.

The V call is TRBV11-2, the J call TRBJ2-1; TCRdb calls TRBD1, which cannot be checked without DNA. The CDR3 sequence is 15 residues long. CDR1 is SGHAT and CDR2 is FQNNGV in the germline V gene. CDR3 sequence reads: CASSMLGPPGDEQFF.

This clonotype counts as medium-sized (0.01 to 0.1%) by frequency. J is TRBJ2-7 and V is TRBV7-2. The CDR3 is 13 amino acids. Germline CDR1 and CDR2: SGHTA and FQGNSA. This CDR3 reads CASSFPGPYEQYF.

The genes are TRBV4-3 and TRBJ2-5; TCRdb picks TRBD1, but there is no DNA to check that call. Germline-derived CDR1 and CDR2 are LGHNA and YSLEER. This CDR3 has 14 residues. The CDR3 spells CASSQARTRETQYF.

The chain is built from TRBV7-9 and TRBJ1-6. CDR3 length: 13 amino acids. The germline CDR1 and CDR2 sequences are SEHNR and FQNEAQ (reference sequence). The CDR3 region is CASSLGGDPPLHF.

The chain has TRBV10-3 and TRBJ2-1; checking the TCRdb D call of TRBD2 is not possible without DNA. The CDR3 consists of 17 residues. The V gene's germline CDR1 is ENHRY and CDR2 SYGVKD. CDR3: CAISEWSLAGAHNEQFF.

The V and J genes are TRBV28 and TRBJ2-1; the D call of TRBD1 rests on TCRdb alone, since no DNA is present to check it. The CDR3 runs to 17 residues. Per germline, CDR1 MDHEN and CDR2 SYDVKM. CDR3 sequence: CASSQELGQGIRNEQFF.

This rearrangement joins TRBV20-1 to TRBJ2-7. This CDR3 is built from 13 residues. Per germline, CDR1 DFQATT and CDR2 SNEGSKA (reference sequence). The chain's CDR3 is CSARVRETYEQYF.

The gene calls are TRBV5-5 and TRBJ2-3. Germline CDR1 reads SGHKS; CDR2 reads YYEKEE (reference sequence). The CDR3 has 12 residues. This CDR3 is CATGRSTDTQYF.

This rearrangement joins TRBV7-8 to TRBJ2-7. This CDR3 contains 13 residues. Germline CDR1 is SGHVS and CDR2 is FQNEAQ. The CDR3 here is CASSPKEDYEQYF. The full variable domain, with the rest looked up from reference TRBV7-8 and TRBJ2-7, is GAGVSQSPRYKVAKRGQDVALRCDPISGHVSLFWYQQALGQGPEFLTYFQNEAQLDKSGLPSDRFFAERPEGSVSTLKIQRTQQEDSAVYLCASSPKEDYEQYFGPGTRLTVT.